A selection of T cell receptor beta chains follows, all from one sample in a study of metastatic and nonmetastatic thyroid tumors. TCRdb re-called the PCR reads via MiXCR. Of about 16,000 clones in the sample, roughly a quarter were seen once. Sequenced sample: blood. The receptors come from a male donor with papillary thyroid cancer or a benign thyroid nodule (not recorded which). Some clones in this sample may be carry-over from other donors' samples. CDR3s include the opening cysteine and the closing phenylalanine or tryptophan.

v_call: TRBV11-2; cdr3_length: 15; j_call: TRBJ2-5; cdr3_aa: CASSWGAGQSETQYF
v_call: TRBV15; cdr3_length: 17; j_call: TRBJ2-3; cdr3_aa: CATSTGEGTGGTDTQYF
v_call: TRBV6-1; cdr3_length: 13; j_call: TRBJ2-5; cdr3_aa: CASRTKNGETQYF
v_call: TRBV7-9; cdr3_length: 19; j_call: TRBJ2-6; cdr3_aa: CASIPEGSVATSGANVLTF
v_call: TRBV7-8; cdr3_length: 11; j_call: TRBJ2-3; cdr3_aa: CASSSTDTQYF
v_call: TRBV6-2/TRBV6-3; cdr3_length: 14; j_call: TRBJ2-5; cdr3_aa: CASTKGTSRGTQYF
v_call: TRBV28; cdr3_length: 12; j_call: TRBJ1-1; cdr3_aa: CASSWRYTEAFF
v_call: TRBV20-1; cdr3_length: 14; j_call: TRBJ2-7; cdr3_aa: CSARGGQSSYEQYF
v_call: TRBV12-3/TRBV12-4; cdr3_length: 15; j_call: TRBJ2-2; cdr3_aa: CASSFFGRVTGELFF
v_call: TRBV6-2/TRBV6-3; cdr3_length: 18; j_call: TRBJ1-6; cdr3_aa: CASSLFRFTDRNNSPLHF
v_call: TRBV6-1; cdr3_length: 15; j_call: TRBJ1-5; cdr3_aa: CASLYWGTSNQPQHF
v_call: TRBV11-2; cdr3_length: 15; j_call: TRBJ2-7; cdr3_aa: CASSLESGLLSEQYF
v_call: TRBV11-1; cdr3_length: 16; j_call: TRBJ1-5; cdr3_aa: CASSLYPGGHDQPQHF